This T cell receptor (beta chain) was identified during a study of T cell responses to AZD1222 COVID-19 vaccine. The protocol was immunoSEQ multiplex PCR, while the TCRdb copy is restricted to in-frame clones and leaves out a portion. The sample includes roughly 130,000 clones, about 85% of them seen just once. This clone was counted a single time. What it binds is not known. V lost 10 bases and J lost 4; bases outside the gene matches: 7. The CDR3 length is 14 residues. Germline lookup yields CDR1 LNHDA and CDR2 SQIVND (reference sequence). Study findings and constraints: Most donors were white British, females outnumbered males, and clonal diversity was possibly underestimated. Regions 160-218 and 743-854 dominated among vaccine-associated CD4 TCRs spanning spike.

The sequenced sample was peripheral blood, obtained on day 0 of AZD1222 vaccination. This sequence joins TRBV19 and TRBJ1-5; 10 positions match TRBD1. The receptor was isolated from an adult in good health. The CDR3 protein is CATRDRGPNQPQHF. CDR3 sequence (DNA): TGTGCCACCCGGGACAGGGGCCCAAATCAGCCCCAGCATTTT.